The clone carrying this TCR beta chain has a handful of counts. Its antigen is unidentified. The authors' processing: Junction-only sequences without quality scores were provided by ImmunoSEQ, so filtering was different. Profiled with immunoSEQ multiplex PCR; TCRdb holds only in-frame clones, not every one. The DNA was the basis for D and trimming; V, J and clone size are from that table. The sample contains around 980,000 clones, about 84% of which appear only once. The data stem from a study of shared clonotypes between healthy human individuals. For the study at large: Per donor, three plates held CD4 naive cells, three held CD4 memory, two held CD8 naive and one held CD8 memory.

Points from the study as a whole: Relative to clonotypes present in all four donors, those not shared had lower generation probabilities. Limitation of the genetic and exposure-history diversity represented came from the few donors.

This TCR derives from a man aged 18-30 years in good health. Some clones in this sample may be carry-over from other donors' samples. Sequencing was performed on memory CD4+ T cells from PBMCs. Subset defined: CD45RA-negative fraction.

CDR3 residues: CASSWDREGLGGYTF. CDR3 DNA: TGTGCCAGCAGTTGGGACAGAGAGGGCTTAGGTGGCTACACCTTC. The chain joins TRBV27 to TRBJ1-2, with 7 bases that match TRBD1. The ends lost 4 bases at V and 7 bases at J; junction bases unmatched: 12. CDR3 length equals 15 residues. Germline CDR1 is MNHEY and CDR2 is SMNVEV (reference sequence).